Below are 10 T cell receptor beta chains sequenced from a single sample in a study of tumor-infiltrating lymphocytes in primary liver carcinoma. A constant-region primer served to make TCR beta cDNA from around 540 ng total RNA. TCR beta libraries came from three nested multiplex PCR rounds using slightly modified ARM-PCR. Primers for the first two PCR rounds were TRBV1-TRBV30 forward primers and a C-beta reverse primer (around 10 cycles per round). TCRdb called the multiplex PCR reads again in MiXCR, with one record for every CDR3 protein. The sample records 330,000 or so distinct CDR3 sequences, almost 65% being singletons. Germline DNA was also extracted, and blood RNA was taken from unsorted whole blood. Sequencing was done on a sample of peripheral blood. These receptors came from a man aged 35-49 years with primary liver carcinoma and hepatitis B virus infection.

In this sample, this clonotype is medium-sized. This chain links TRBV11-2 with TRBJ2-7, with TRBD1 identical over 8 bases. J gave up 4 bases and V 5 bases, and 7 bases lay outside the gene matches. CDR1 SGHAT and CDR2 FQNNGV come from the germline V gene. The CDR3 totals 14 residues. CDR3 residues: CASSMLQGGYEQYF. As DNA, the CDR3 is TGTGCCAGCAGCATGCTACAGGGGGGATACGAGCAGTACTTC.

The V call is TRBV12-3 or TRBV12-4, the J call TRBJ1-1, with unresolved D. The V and J ends lost 2 bases and 1 base respectively, with 8 bases between them. The CDR3 is 14 amino acids. CDR3 in DNA: TGTGCCAGCAGTTTAACGGCCAGGAACACTGAAGCTTTCTTT. This codes for CASSLTARNTEAFF.

Remarks on this clonotype: A read error may produce the germline difference seen at one junction end. The CDR3 DNA reads TGTGTCAGCAGCTTAGCAAGTGGGGATGGCTACACCTTC. Protein product: CVSSLASGDGYTF. This rearrangement joins TRBV11-2 to TRBJ1-2, with no clear D. CDR3 size: 13 residues. Looked up from germline, CDR1 is SGHAT and CDR2 is FQNNGV.

With regard to this clonotype: Being one base from a much bigger clone, this may be a read error. This chain joins TRBV6-5 and TRBJ1-2; 9 bases agree with TRBD1. This CDR3 is built from 14 residues. Germline V gene sequence: CDR1 MNHEY, CDR2 SVGAGI. The CDR3 sequence is CTSSPGTGNYGYTF. In DNA form, the CDR3 reads TGTACCAGCAGTCCCGGGACAGGGAACTATGGCTACACCTTC.

V and J are TRBV5-6 and TRBJ2-3; 9 bases map to TRBD2. V dropped 4 bases and J dropped 5; count of bases not matched to a gene: 11. CDR3 length: 16 residues. Germline assignment: CDR1 SGHDT and CDR2 YYEEEE. The CDR3 loop is CASSPLAGGPGDTQYF. The CDR3 nucleotides read TGTGCCAGCAGCCCCCTGGCGGGAGGGCCAGGAGATACGCAGTATTTT. Supplemented by reference TRBV5-6 and TRBJ2-3, the full variable domain reads DAGVTQSPTHLIKTRGQQVTLRCSPKSGHDTVSWYQQALGQGPQFIFQYYEEEERQRGNFPDRFSGHQFPNYSSELNVNALLLGDSALYLCASSPLAGGPGDTQYFGPGTRLTVL.

This sequence joins TRBV4-2 and TRBJ2-7; TRBD1 agrees at 9 bases. Germline trimming cut 0 bases from V and 6 bases from J; bases unmatched to any gene: 9. Germline V gene lookup returns CDR1 LGHNA and CDR2 YNFKEQ. The CDR3 spans 16 residues. The DNA of the CDR3 is TGTGCCAGCAGCCAAGATCTAACAGGGGGCATTATCGAGCAGTACTTC. It is translated as CASSQDLTGGIIEQYF.

The table lists this clonotype with many counts. This sequence joins TRBV4-2 and TRBJ2-7; D may be TRBD1 (5 bases). The V and J ends lost 8 bases and 5 bases respectively, with 16 bases between them. CDR1 is LGHNA and CDR2 is YNFKEQ in the germline V gene. The CDR3 is 13 amino acids. In DNA form, the CDR3 reads TGTGCCAGCTTATCAGGGAAAGGTGACGAGCAGTACTTC. Translation: CASLSGKGDEQYF.

Details on this clonotype: The germline gene is not matched at one end of the junction; a read error may be the cause. This chain joins TRBV5-1 and TRBJ2-2; perhaps TRBD2 as D (5 bases). CDR1 is SGHRS, CDR2 YFSETQ, per germline. The CDR3 length is 13 residues. The CDR3 is CASSMVITGELFF. The CDR3 DNA reads as TGCGCCAGCAGCATGGTGATCACCGGGGAGCTATTTTTT.

With respect to this clonotype: With a much larger clone just one base away, this may be a read error. The V gene is TRBV12-5, the J gene TRBJ2-2; possibly TRBD2 for D (7 bases). This CDR3 has 15 residues. V shed 6 bases and J shed 5 bases, with 16 bases lying between them. Germline values: CDR1 LGHNT, CDR2 FRNRAP. CDR3 in amino acids: CASGDRTGGTGELFF. CDR3 DNA: TGTGCTAGTGGGGACAGAACGGGAGGAACCGGGGAGCTGTTTTTT.

Concerning this clonotype itself: Here the CDR3 omits its conserved ending phenylalanine or tryptophan, so a read error is the likely source. This chain joins TRBV6-2 or TRBV6-3 and TRBJ2-2, with TRBD2 matching 13 bases. Unmatched junction bases numbered 4, after V lost 6 bases and J lost 0 bases. CDR1 is MNHEY, CDR2 SVGEGT, per germline. The CDR3 consists of 17 residues. In DNA, the CDR3 is TGTGCCAGCAGACTAGCGGGAGGGCCCGCGAACACCGGGGAGCTGTTTCTT. Its translation is CASRLAGGPANTGELFL.